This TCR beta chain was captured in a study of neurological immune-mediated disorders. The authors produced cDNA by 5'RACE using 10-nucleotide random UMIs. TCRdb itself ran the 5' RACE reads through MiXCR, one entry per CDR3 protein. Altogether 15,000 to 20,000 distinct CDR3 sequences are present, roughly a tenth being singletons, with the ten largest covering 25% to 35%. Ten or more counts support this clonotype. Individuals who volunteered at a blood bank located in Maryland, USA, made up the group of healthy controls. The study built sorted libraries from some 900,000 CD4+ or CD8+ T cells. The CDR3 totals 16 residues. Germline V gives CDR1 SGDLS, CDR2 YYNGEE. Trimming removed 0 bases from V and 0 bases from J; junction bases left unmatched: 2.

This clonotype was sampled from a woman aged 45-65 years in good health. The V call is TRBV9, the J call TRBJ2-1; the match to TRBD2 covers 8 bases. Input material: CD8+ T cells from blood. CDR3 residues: CASSVAGTSSYNEQFF. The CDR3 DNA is TGTGCCAGCAGCGTAGCCGGGACTAGCTCCTACAATGAGCAGTTCTTC. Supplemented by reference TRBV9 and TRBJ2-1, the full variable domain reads DSGVTQTPKHLITATGQRVTLRCSPRSGDLSVYWYQQSLDQGLQFLIQYYNGEERAKGNILERFSAQQFPDLHSELNLSSLELGDSALYFCASSVAGTSSYNEQFFGPGTRLTVL.